This entry lists 17 T cell receptor beta chains sequenced from one sample in a study of tissue T cells after allogeneic stem cell transplantation. Sequencing used immunoSEQ multiplex PCR; TCRdb keeps in-frame clones, though not all of them. Among 45,000 to 50,000 clones listed, 65% to 80% were seen once. The sequencing sample was made of sorted cells pooled from one or two spleens. The source of these receptors is a pool of C57BL/6 mice in good health.

Turning to this clone: Gene names follow the mouse nomenclature. The CDR3 is cut off 1 residue early in the read; its end comes from the germline J gene. The V and J genes are TRBV2 and TRBJ2-5, with 9 bases that match TRBD1. The CDR3 spans 14 residues. Germline V gene data show CDR1 as LGHNA and CDR2 as YSYQKL. Trimming removed 4 bases from V and 5 bases from J; junction bases left unmatched: 4. The CDR3 loop is CASSRDREGDTQYF. CDR3 DNA, as far as it was read: TGTGCCAGCAGCCGGGACAGGGAGGGAGACACCCAGTAC.

A word on this clone: Mouse germline and gene names are used. The read terminates 1 residue before the CDR3 end, so the remaining end is supplied by the germline J gene. The rearrangement joins TRBV3 to TRBJ2-4; 10 nucleotides line up with TRBD2. The CDR3 totals 15 residues. After removal of 6 bases from V and 2 bases from J, the junction contained 5 bases not matched to a gene. Germline CDR1 SNHLY, CDR2 FYNGKV (reference sequence). CDR3 bases read: TGTGCCAGCAGGCGGGACTGGGGTTTTCAAAACACCTTGTAC. This sequence encodes CASRRDWGFQNTLY. The complete CDR3 protein is CASRRDWGFQNTLYF.

With regard to this clone: Here the gene names and germline are mouse. Sequencing ends 1 residue short of the CDR3 end; the germline J gene provides the rest. The gene calls are TRBV12-1 and TRBJ1-3; 7 positions match TRBD1. The germline CDR1 and CDR2 sequences are SGHSN and HYEKVE. CDR3 length equals 14 residues. J was trimmed by 2 bases and V by 1 base; bases with no gene match: 1. CDR3 protein: CASSLTGTGNTLYF. The sequenced part of the CDR3 DNA is TGTGCCAGCTCTCTGACAGGGACTGGAAATACGCTCTAT.

As concerns this clone: Gene names follow the mouse nomenclature. Sequencing ends 1 residue short of the CDR3 end; the germline J gene provides the rest. The chain joins TRBV15 to TRBJ2-2; unclear D gene. V was trimmed by 3 bases and J by 2 bases, leaving 4 bases between them. CDR3 size: 13 residues. CDR1 is SGHND and CDR2 is FRSKSL in the germline V gene. Partial CDR3 DNA: TGTGCCAGCAGTTTTGACAACACCGGGCAGCTCTAC. This codes for CASSFDNTGQLY. The entire CDR3 reads CASSFDNTGQLYF.

This clone came up a few times. Mouse gene names and germline throughout. Sequencing ends 1 residue short of the CDR3 end; the germline J gene provides the rest. V and J are TRBV13-2 and TRBJ1-3; D gene uncertain. CDR3 size: 14 residues. V lost 0 bases to trimming and J lost 0 bases, with 4 bases between them. The V gene's germline CDR1 is NNHNN and CDR2 SYGAGS (reference sequence). CDR3 sequence reads: CASGDGHSGNTLYF. CDR3 DNA, as far as it was read: TGTGCCAGCGGTGATGGACATTCTGGAAATACGCTCTAT.

Concerning this clone itself: Germline and genes: mouse. The read comes to an end 1 residue before the CDR3 does, leaving the germline J gene to fill in the end. The chain carries TRBV31 and TRBJ1-1; D remains ambiguous. The V end was cut by 0 bases, the J end by 1 base, with 9 bases between. CDR3 length equals 14 residues. Looked up from germline, CDR1 is GKSSPN and CDR2 is SITVG. The CDR3 loop is CAWSLGFGNTEVFF. The sequenced CDR3 bases are TGTGCCTGGAGTCTAGGATTTGGGAACACAGAAGTCTTC.

Note on this clone: Gene names refer to mouse genes. The DNA ends 1 residue before the CDR3 does, and the rest of the CDR3 is filled in from the germline J gene. This chain uses TRBV19 with TRBJ1-2; TRBD1 matches 9 bases. J was trimmed by 0 bases and V by 3 bases; bases with no gene match: 0. Germline values: CDR1 FNHDT, CDR2 SITEND (reference sequence). The CDR3 length is 14 residues. The CDR3 reads CASSRTGANSDYTF. The DNA read from the CDR3 is TGTGCCAGCAGTAGGACAGGGGCAAACTCCGACTACACC.

With regard to this clone: Mouse germline and gene names are used. The CDR3 end lies 1 residue beyond the end of the read and is filled in from the germline J gene. The chain carries TRBV16 and TRBJ2-2; D gene uncertain. The V end lost 2 bases, the J end lost 3 bases, and 4 bases lay between the germline ends. The length of the CDR3 is 13 residues. CDR1 is SGHSA and CDR2 is FRNQAP in the germline V gene. The CDR3 region is CASSLTDTGQLYF. The DNA read from the CDR3 is TGTGCAAGCAGCTTAACAGACACCGGGCAGCTCTAC.

With regard to this clone: Gene labels here are mouse ones. The read terminates 1 residue before the CDR3 end, so the remaining end is supplied by the germline J gene. The chain recombines TRBV13-3 with TRBJ2-7; unclear D gene. Germline V CDR1 and CDR2: NNHDY, SYVADS. CDR3 length: 12 amino acids. Between the trimmed V and J ends, which lost 4 bases and 3 bases, there was a span of 8 bases. The DNA read from the CDR3 is TGTGCCAGCAGTTTGAGGGTCTATGAACAGTAC. Translation gives CASSLRVYEQY. The entire CDR3 reads CASSLRVYEQYF.

About this clone: The gene symbols are mouse symbols. The CDR3 end is not reached by the read, which stops 1 residue before it; the germline J gene fills it in. The chain couples TRBV2 to TRBJ2-2; D tentatively fits TRBD1 or TRBD2 (6 bases each). With 0 bases removed from V and 8 bases from J, the gap between germline ends came to 7 bases. CDR3 length: 13 amino acids. CDR1 LGHNA and CDR2 YSYQKL come from the germline V gene. CDR3 region: CASSQEGAGQLYF. The DNA read from the CDR3 is TGTGCCAGCAGCCAAGAGGGGGCGGGGCAGCTCTAC.

This clone has more than one count but fewer than ten. Gene names denote mouse genes. The missing CDR3 end, 1 residue past where the read stops, is filled in from the germline J gene. The rearrangement uses TRBV2 and TRBJ2-7; D is possibly TRBD2 (6 bases). Trimming cost V 0 bases and J 3 bases, with 9 bases left between them. The CDR3 has 14 amino acids. Germline CDR1 and CDR2: LGHNA and YSYQKL. The sequenced CDR3 bases are TGTGCCAGCAGCCAAGATACCTGGGGCTATGAACAGTAC. Protein product: CASSQDTWGYEQY. The whole CDR3 sequence reads CASSQDTWGYEQYF.

Details on this clone: Gene names are the mouse ones. The read ends 1 residue before the CDR3 terminus; that terminus is restored from the germline J gene. This chain joins TRBV13-1 and TRBJ2-3; TRBD1 is a possible D gene (6 bases). V was shortened by 0 bases and J by 1 base, with 9 bases between the two germline ends. CDR3 length: 15 residues. CDR1 is NSHNY and CDR2 is SYGAGN in the germline V gene. The sequenced CDR3 bases are TGTGCCAGCAGTGATGCAAACAGGGGTGCAGAAACGCTGTAT. Translated: CASSDANRGAETLY. The whole CDR3 protein is CASSDANRGAETLYF.

In the case of this clone: Gene names follow the mouse nomenclature. Read data end 1 residue before the CDR3 end; the end is taken from the germline J gene. V and J are TRBV5 and TRBJ1-3, with a possible D match to TRBD1 (5 bases). Germline lookup yields CDR1 LGHNA and CDR2 YNLKQL (reference sequence). The CDR3 has 14 residues. V lost 4 bases and J lost 2, with 9 bases in between. This CDR3 is CASSPQGPGNTLYF. CDR3 DNA, as far as it was read: TGTGCCAGCAGCCCTCAGGGCCCTGGAAATACGCTCTAT.

This clone was seen only a few times. Here the gene names and germline are mouse. Read coverage stops 1 residue before the CDR3 terminus; the germline J gene supplies the remainder. The chain employs TRBV29 and TRBJ1-4; D possibly corresponds to TRBD1 (6 bases). CDR1 MSHET and CDR2 SYDVDS come from the germline V gene. The CDR3 has 15 amino acids. Trimming removed 2 bases at V and 3 bases at J, with 10 bases between. CDR3 sequence reads: CASSLPGQTNERLFF. CDR3 DNA (partial): TGTGCTAGCAGTTTACCAGGACAGACCAACGAAAGATTATTT.

Of note for this clone: Here the gene names and germline are mouse. The CDR3 is cut off 1 residue early in the read; its end comes from the germline J gene. The V call is TRBV26, the J call TRBJ1-6, with D hard to call. TRBJ1-6 is sorted into the ORF group, with uncertain function. Looked up from germline, CDR1 is KGHPV and CDR2 is FQNQEV (reference sequence). The germline V and J ends were trimmed by 0 bases and 7 bases, with 4 bases remaining between them. The CDR3 covers 13 residues. The DNA read from the CDR3 is TGTGCCAGCAGTCTGTCAGGGAATTCGCCCCTCTAC. Amino acid sequence: CASSLSGNSPLY. The whole CDR3 is CASSLSGNSPLYF.

On this clone: The gene names here belong to mouse. The CDR3 goes on 1 residue after the read ends, and that part is filled in from the germline J gene. The J gene is TRBJ2-4, the V gene TRBV1, with D possibly TRBD2 on 5 matching bases. Trimming removed 3 bases from V and 0 bases from J, with 10 bases in between. Germline values: CDR1 NSQYPW, CDR2 LRSPGD (reference sequence). This CDR3 has 15 residues. The CDR3: CTCSAPGSSQNTLYF. The part of the CDR3 DNA that was read is TGCACCTGCAGTGCCCCTGGGTCTAGTCAAAACACCTTGTAC. The full variable domain, completed using reference TRBV1 and TRBJ2-4, is VTLLEQNPRWRLVPRGQAVNLRCILKNSQYPWMSWYQQDLQKQLQWLFTLRSPGDKEVKSLPGADYLATRVTDTELRLQVANMSQGRTLYCTCSAPGSSQNTLYFGAGTRLSVL.

For this clone: The listed genes are named as in mouse. With the read ending 1 residue before the CDR3 end, the germline J gene is used to fill in that end. The V and J genes are TRBV19 and TRBJ1-4; maybe TRBD1 (6 bases). The CDR3 runs 15 residues. V was cut by 0 bases and J by 3 bases, with 9 bases left in between. Germline loops: CDR1 FNHDT, CDR2 SITEND (reference sequence). The covered CDR3 bases are TGTGCCAGCAGTATAGTGGGGACAACCAACGAAAGATTATTT. Amino acid sequence: CASSIVGTTNERLF. In full, the CDR3 reads CASSIVGTTNERLFF.